A single TCR beta chain is shown here with its context. The entry originates in a study of cytomegalovirus exposure and HLA in healthy donors. It was with 60 Vbeta and 13 Jbeta primers that the PCR ran. TCRdb's copy holds only in-frame clones and misses some; the assay was immunoSEQ multiplex PCR. The table includes roughly 100,000 clones, 75% to 85% detected once. This CDR3 is 12 amino acids long. Germline loops: CDR1 MDHEN, CDR2 SYDVKM. V gave up 2 bases and J gave up 14 bases, with 15 bases separating them. Sequenced: PBMCs. The receptor was derived from a man aged 25 to 40 in good health and CMV-seronegative. The J gene is TRBJ1-2, the V gene TRBV28; no clear D gene. CDR3 DNA: TGTGCCAGCAGTTTAGAGCTATGGGCCCAGACCTTC. It is translated as CASSLELWAQTF.